The entry that follows covers one TCR beta chain sequence. Its target is not known. The record originates from a study of response to subunit inactivated influenza vaccine. Study findings and constraints: Authors suggested each seasonal influenza vaccination recruits few new T cells.

The CDR3 length is 14 residues. Deletions cut 2 bases from V and 1 base from J, with 8 bases between. Germline CDR1 MDHEN, CDR2 SYDVKM. A single record per CDR3 protein comes from TCRdb applying MiXCR to the RT-PCR reads. The sample consists of fewer than 800,000 distinct CDR3 sequences, about a sixth of them appearing once. The starting material was PBMCs from blood, obtained approximately 12 days after vaccination. The chain has TRBV28 and TRBJ2-5; unclear D gene. This sequence originates from a man aged 50-60 years who received an inactivated influenza vaccine. The CDR3 is CASSLNSLQETQYF. In DNA form, the CDR3 reads TGTGCCAGCAGTTTAAACAGCCTCCAAGAGACCCAGTACTTC.